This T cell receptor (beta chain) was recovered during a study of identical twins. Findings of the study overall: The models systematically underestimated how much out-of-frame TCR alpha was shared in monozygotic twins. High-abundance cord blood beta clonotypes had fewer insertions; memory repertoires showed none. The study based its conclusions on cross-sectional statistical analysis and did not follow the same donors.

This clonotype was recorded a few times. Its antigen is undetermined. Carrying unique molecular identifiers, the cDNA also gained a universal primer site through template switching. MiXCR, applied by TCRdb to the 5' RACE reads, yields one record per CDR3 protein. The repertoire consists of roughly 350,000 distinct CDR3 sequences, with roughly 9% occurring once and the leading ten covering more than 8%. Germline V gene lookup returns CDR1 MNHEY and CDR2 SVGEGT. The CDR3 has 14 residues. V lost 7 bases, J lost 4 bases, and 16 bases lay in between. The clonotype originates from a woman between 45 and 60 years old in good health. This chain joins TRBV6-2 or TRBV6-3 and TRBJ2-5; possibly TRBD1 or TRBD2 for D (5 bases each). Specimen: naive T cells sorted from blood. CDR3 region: CASIFGGWGETQYF. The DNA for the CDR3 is TGTGCCAGCATCTTTGGGGGATGGGGAGAGACCCAGTACTTC.